The 23 T cell receptor beta chains in this list originate from one sample, sequenced in a study of cytomegalovirus exposure and HLA in healthy donors. Sequenced by immunoSEQ multiplex PCR; TCRdb stores in-frame clones only, minus some. The table records over 250,000 clones, roughly 85% of them present only once. Sequenced: PBMCs. The receptors were gathered from a young woman in good health and CMV-seronegative.

The chain couples TRBV13 to TRBJ1-2; 10 positions match TRBD1. The CDR3 loop spans 13 amino acids. Germline loops: CDR1 PRHDT, CDR2 FYEKMQ (reference sequence). V lost 8 bases and J lost 2; bases outside the gene matches: 2. The CDR3 region is CASGTGENYGYTF. The DNA of the CDR3 is TGTGCCAGCGGGACAGGGGAAAACTATGGCTACACCTTC.

The chain carries TRBV28 and TRBJ1-2; no firm D call. The CDR3 spans 15 residues. Germline loops: CDR1 MDHEN, CDR2 SYDVKM. V lost 6 bases, J lost 0 bases, and 14 bases lay in between. Here the CDR3 reads CASRQKSGSNYGYTF. In DNA form, the CDR3 reads TGTGCCAGCAGGCAAAAGTCAGGTTCTAACTATGGCTACACCTTC.

The chain links TRBV5-1 to TRBJ1-1; 9 nucleotides align to TRBD1. The CDR3 runs 15 residues. Germline assignment: CDR1 SGHRS and CDR2 YFSETQ. V gave up 3 bases and J gave up 0 bases; unmatched junction bases: 3. The CDR3 protein is CASSSRTGVNTEAFF. CDR3 nucleotides: TGCGCCAGCAGCTCGCGGACAGGGGTGAACACTGAAGCTTTCTTT.

The chain links TRBV14 to TRBJ1-2, with D unclear. V lost 3 bases and J 8 bases, leaving 13 bases between the germline ends. The CDR3 sequence is 13 residues long. Germline values: CDR1 SGHDN, CDR2 FVKESK. CDR3 sequence: CASSHRTAGGYTF. CDR3 sequence (DNA): TGTGCCAGCAGCCATCGGACGGCGGGGGGCTACACCTTC.

The chain uses TRBV5-1 and TRBJ2-6; D gene unclear. V was cut by 0 bases and J by 4 bases, with 11 bases left in between. This CDR3 has 16 amino acids. Germline V gene data show CDR1 as SGHRS and CDR2 as YFSETQ. The CDR3 region is CASSLDGPPGANVLTF. The CDR3, as DNA: TGCGCCAGCAGCTTGGACGGTCCACCAGGGGCCAACGTCCTGACTTTC.

The chain joins TRBV7-3 to TRBJ2-7, with 8 bases that match TRBD1. J lost 3 bases, V lost 4 bases, and 8 bases had no gene match. This CDR3 region has 15 residues. Germline CDR1 and CDR2: SGHTA and FQGTGA. CDR3 amino acids: CASSSSGGSHYEQYF. In DNA, the CDR3 is TGTGCCAGCAGCTCCTCAGGGGGCTCCCACTACGAGCAGTACTTC.

V usage is TRBV2 and J usage is TRBJ2-7, with 7 bases fitting TRBD2. The CDR3 loop spans 12 amino acids. The ends lost 8 bases at V and 7 bases at J; junction bases unmatched: 8. Germline assignment: CDR1 SNHLY and CDR2 FYNNEI. The CDR3 sequence: CASQGAGMEQYF. In nucleotides, the CDR3 is TGTGCCAGCCAGGGAGCGGGGATGGAGCAGTACTTC.

The J gene is TRBJ1-1, the V gene TRBV6-6; D is perhaps TRBD1 (5 bases). Trimming took off 6 bases at V and 1 base at J, with 6 bases between the two ends. The CDR3 is 12 residues long. Germline CDR1 reads MNHNY; CDR2 reads SVGAGI (reference sequence). The CDR3 DNA is TGTGCCAGCAGAGACAGGAACACTGAAGCTTTCTTT. This sequence encodes CASRDRNTEAFF.

This chain joins TRBV9 and TRBJ2-3; 10 positions agree with TRBD2. The CDR3 has 16 amino acids. V dropped 4 bases and J dropped 5; count of bases not matched to a gene: 10. Germline lookup yields CDR1 SGDLS and CDR2 YYNGEE. This chain's CDR3 is CASSYESGGVGDTQYF. The DNA for the CDR3 is TGTGCCAGCAGCTATGAAAGCGGGGGGGTCGGAGATACGCAGTATTTT.

The chain employs TRBV9 and TRBJ1-4; 9 bases fit TRBD1. CDR3 length equals 16 residues. V trimming: 8 bases; J trimming: 7 bases; junction bases outside the gene matches: 15. Looked up from germline, CDR1 is SGDLS and CDR2 is YYNGEE. CDR3 DNA: TGTGCCAGTACCACGGGACAGGGCCCTGCTGGTGAAAAACTGTTTTTT. Translation gives CASTTGQGPAGEKLFF. Together with reference TRBV9 and TRBJ1-4, the CDR3 gives the full variable domain: DSGVTQTPKHLITATGQRVTLRCSPRSGDLSVYWYQQSLDQGLQFLIQYYNGEERAKGNILERFSAQQFPDLHSELNLSSLELGDSALYFCASTTGQGPAGEKLFFGSGTQLSVL.

The CDR3 loop reads CASSLVGGGGDEQYF. In DNA form, the CDR3 reads TGTGCCAGCAGCTTAGTTGGAGGCGGGGGGGACGAGCAGTACTTC. The chain joins TRBV7-8 to TRBJ2-7, with 9 bases fitting TRBD2. CDR3 length: 15 residues. V shed 1 base, J shed 5 bases, and the junction held 6 bases outside the gene matches. Germline CDR1 and CDR2: SGHVS and FQNEAQ.

This chain links TRBV5-1 with TRBJ2-7; 11 bases align to TRBD1. The V gene end was trimmed by 4 bases and the J gene end by 8 bases; junction bases not matched to a gene: 8. CDR1 SGHRS and CDR2 YFSETQ come from the germline V gene. The CDR3 loop spans 14 amino acids. The CDR3 DNA sequence: TGCGCCAGCAGCAACCGGGACAGGGGGTCCAAGCAGTACTTC. Translated: CASSNRDRGSKQYF.

The J gene is TRBJ1-2, the V gene TRBV2; TRBD1 aligns across 9 bases. Trimming took 5 bases from V and 6 from J; bases not matched to a gene: 10. The CDR3 totals 15 residues. CDR1 is SNHLY and CDR2 is FYNNEI in the germline V gene. For the CDR3, the DNA is TGTGCCAGCAGTAATGCCAACAGGGGGCTCGATGGCTACACCTTC. Translated, it gives CASSNANRGLDGYTF.

The V and J genes are TRBV7-7 and TRBJ2-3, with a weak D call TRBD2 (6 bases). Germline CDR1 reads SSHAT; CDR2 reads FNYEAQ (reference sequence). The CDR3 is 15 amino acids. The ends were cut back, 2 bases at V and 0 bases at J, with 9 bases in the middle. Written as DNA, the CDR3 is TGTGCCAGCAGCTTATCTGGGGGGAGCACAGATACGCAGTATTTT. Encoded protein: CASSLSGGSTDTQYF.

The chain employs TRBV23-1 and TRBJ1-5; TRBD1 matches 7 bases. TRBV23-1 carries the ORF label, with uncertain function. After removal of 7 bases from V and 7 bases from J, the junction contained 10 bases not matched to a gene. The CDR3 loop spans 14 amino acids. The CDR3 spells CASTTRQGSQPQHF. DNA of the CDR3: TGCGCCAGCACCACTAGACAGGGTAGCCAGCCCCAGCATTTT.

The chain uses TRBV13 and TRBJ2-1; D gene ambiguous. The ends were cut back, 0 bases at V and 0 bases at J, with 9 bases in the middle. CDR1 is PRHDT and CDR2 is FYEKMQ in the germline V gene (reference sequence). The CDR3 consists of 16 residues. The DNA of the CDR3 is TGTGCCAGCAGCTTAGGCGCTCCGAGCTCCTACAATGAGCAGTTCTTC. It codes for CASSLGAPSSYNEQFF.

The chain recombines TRBV11-2 with TRBJ1-5; no reliable D call. CDR1 is SGHAT, CDR2 FQNNGV, per germline. The CDR3 has 13 amino acids. V lost 0 bases and J lost 6, with 6 bases in between. CDR3 nucleotide sequence: TGTGCCAGCAGCTTAGAACGGGGTCAGCCCCAGCATTTT. This translates into CASSLERGQPQHF. Filled out from reference TRBV11-2 and TRBJ1-5, the complete variable domain reads EAGVAQSPRYKIIEKRQSVAFWCNPISGHATLYWYQQILGQGPKLLIQFQNNGVVDDSQLPKDRFSAERLKGVDSTLKIQPAKLEDSAVYLCASSLERGQPQHFGDGTRLSIL.

The CDR3 DNA sequence: TGTGCCAGCAGCTTGAAACCTACCTGGGGGGCTAACTATGGCTACACCTTC. Its translation: CASSLKPTWGANYGYTF. V is TRBV5-6 and J is TRBJ1-2; the D gene is possibly TRBD1 (5 bases). V gave up 1 base and J gave up 0 bases, with 16 bases separating them. The CDR3 is 17 residues long. Germline loops: CDR1 SGHDT, CDR2 YYEEEE. Using reference TRBV5-6 and TRBJ1-2 for the parts outside the CDR3, the full variable domain is DAGVTQSPTHLIKTRGQQVTLRCSPKSGHDTVSWYQQALGQGPQFIFQYYEEEERQRGNFPDRFSGHQFPNYSSELNVNALLLGDSALYLCASSLKPTWGANYGYTFGSGTRLTVV.

J is TRBJ1-2 and V is TRBV10-3, with no clear D. Germline-derived CDR1 and CDR2 are ENHRY and SYGVKD. Trimming stripped 4 bases from V and 4 bases from J, with 13 bases between. CDR3 length equals 14 residues. CDR3 nucleotide sequence: TGTGCCATCAGTGCGTCCGGGATTAGCTATGGCTACACCTTC. Translation: CAISASGISYGYTF.

The chain carries TRBV7-2 and TRBJ1-4; D might be TRBD1 (6 bases). This CDR3 has 14 amino acids. Germline-derived CDR1 and CDR2 are SGHTA and FQGNSA. The germline V and J ends were trimmed by 2 bases and 8 bases, with 12 bases remaining between them. CDR3 region: CASSLHREGEKLFF. CDR3 bases: TGTGCCAGCAGCTTACACAGGGAGGGAGAAAAACTGTTTTTT.

The chain combines TRBV7-2 with TRBJ1-6, with 9 bases that match TRBD1. CDR3 length: 15 residues. Germline CDR1 SGHTA, CDR2 FQGNSA. J lost 8 bases, V lost 6 bases, and 8 bases had no gene match. CDR3 sequence reads: CASSPTGQGYSPLHF. CDR3 coding DNA: TGTGCCAGCAGTCCGACGGGACAGGGCTATTCACCCCTCCACTTT.

This sequence joins TRBV28 and TRBJ1-5, with 8 bases that match TRBD1. This CDR3 comprises 15 residues. From germline, CDR1 is MDHEN and CDR2 SYDVKM. V lost 6 bases to trimming and J lost 5 bases; unmatched junction nucleotides: 9. The CDR3 nucleotides read TGTGCCAGCAGGCCCTGGACAGGGTCCGATCAGCCCCAGCATTTT. Protein: CASRPWTGSDQPQHF.

The genes are TRBV5-1 and TRBJ2-2, with D possibly being TRBD2 (5 bases). The germline V gene encodes CDR1 SGHRS and CDR2 YFSETQ. CDR3 length equals 14 residues. Between the trimmed V and J ends, which lost 2 bases and 6 bases, there was a span of 11 bases. CDR3 amino acids: CASSLPPGSGELFF. CDR3 nucleotides: TGCGCCAGCAGCTTACCTCCGGGATCCGGGGAGCTGTTTTTT.